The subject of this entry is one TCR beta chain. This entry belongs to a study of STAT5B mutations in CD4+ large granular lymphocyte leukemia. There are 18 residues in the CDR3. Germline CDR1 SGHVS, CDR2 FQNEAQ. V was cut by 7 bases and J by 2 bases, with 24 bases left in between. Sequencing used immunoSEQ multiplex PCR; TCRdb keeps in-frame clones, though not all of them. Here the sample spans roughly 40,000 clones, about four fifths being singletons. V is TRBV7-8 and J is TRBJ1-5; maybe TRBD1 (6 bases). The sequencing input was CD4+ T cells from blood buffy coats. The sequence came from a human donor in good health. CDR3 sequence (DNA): TGTGCCAGCACCGATCACACGGGGGGCGGAGGGGGCAATCAGCCCCAGCATTTT. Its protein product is CASTDHTGGGGGNQPQHF.